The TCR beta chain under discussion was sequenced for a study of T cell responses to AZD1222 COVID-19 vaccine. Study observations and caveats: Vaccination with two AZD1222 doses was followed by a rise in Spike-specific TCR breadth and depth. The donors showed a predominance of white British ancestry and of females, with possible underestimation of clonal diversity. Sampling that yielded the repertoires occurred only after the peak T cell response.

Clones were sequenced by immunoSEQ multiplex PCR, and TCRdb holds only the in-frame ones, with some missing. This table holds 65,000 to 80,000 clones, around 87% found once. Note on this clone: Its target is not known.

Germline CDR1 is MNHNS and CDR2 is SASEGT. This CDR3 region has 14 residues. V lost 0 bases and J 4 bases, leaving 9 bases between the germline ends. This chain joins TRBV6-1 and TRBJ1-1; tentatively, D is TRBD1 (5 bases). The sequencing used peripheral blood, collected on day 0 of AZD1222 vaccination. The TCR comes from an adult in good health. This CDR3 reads CASSEAGGVTEAFF. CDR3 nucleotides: TGTGCCAGCAGTGAAGCGGGGGGGGTCACTGAAGCTTTCTTT.